Each of the 21 T cell receptor beta chains below was sequenced from the same sample in a study of CD8+ T cells in alopecia areata. cDNA serving as the sequencing template came from extracted, reverse transcribed RNA. Data came from immunoSEQ multiplex PCR; TCRdb stores just in-frame clones and leaves some out. The sample lists 150,000 or so clones; approximately 49% were seen once. Sample: CD8+ T cells sorted from blood, taken at week 0. These receptors originate from a human donor with alopecia areata.

V usage is TRBV30 and J usage is TRBJ2-1; tentative D call: TRBD1 (5 bases). Between the trimmed V and J ends, which lost 4 bases and 0 bases, there was a span of 10 bases. The CDR3 consists of 14 residues. Germline V CDR1 and CDR2: GTSNPN, SVGIG (reference sequence). The CDR3 sequence is CAWTTGVSYNEQFF. The CDR3 bases are TGTGCCTGGACAACAGGAGTCTCCTACAATGAGCAGTTCTTC. Full variable domain (outside the CDR3, taken from reference TRBV30 and TRBJ2-1): SQTIHQWPATLVQPVGSPLSLECTVEGTSNPNLYWYRQAAGRGLQLLFYSVGIGQISSEVPQNLSASRPQDRQFILSSKKLLLSDSGFYLCAWTTGVSYNEQFFGPGTRLTVL.

The V gene is TRBV29-1, the J gene TRBJ2-5, with D hard to call. Per germline, CDR1 SQVTM and CDR2 ANQGSEA. This CDR3 is 12 amino acids long. V was clipped by 7 bases and J by 1 base, with 10 bases between them. In DNA, the CDR3 is TGCAGCGCGCCCGGGTTCCAAGAGACCCAGTACTTC. Its protein is CSAPGFQETQYF.

The chain has TRBV27 and TRBJ1-1; 8 positions agree with TRBD1. Germline CDR1 and CDR2: MNHEY and SMNVEV (reference sequence). Losses at the gene ends were 5 bases for V and 5 bases for J; bases not matched to a gene: 13. The CDR3 has 16 amino acids. The CDR3 is CASSPSTGEVITEAFF. Here the CDR3 DNA reads TGTGCCAGCAGTCCATCGACAGGGGAGGTAATTACTGAAGCTTTCTTT.

The chain is built from TRBV27 and TRBJ1-1; unclear D gene. Germline assignment: CDR1 MNHEY and CDR2 SMNVEV (reference sequence). With 4 bases removed from V and 1 base from J, the gap between germline ends came to 13 bases. This CDR3 spans 15 amino acids. The CDR3 reads CASSSPGLSNTEAFF. CDR3 nucleotide sequence: TGTGCCAGCAGTTCTCCCGGACTGTCGAACACTGAAGCTTTCTTT.

In this sample, this clone turned up a few times. V is TRBV5-6 and J is TRBJ2-3; 8 bases match TRBD2. V shed 0 bases, J shed 6 bases, and the junction held 3 bases outside the gene matches. CDR1 and CDR2 (germline): SGHDT, YYEEEE. The CDR3 has 14 amino acids. As DNA, the CDR3 is TGTGCCAGCAGCTTGGGACTAGCGCTGGATACGCAGTATTTT. Protein: CASSLGLALDTQYF.

This clone was found a few times. The rearrangement uses TRBV4-1 and TRBJ2-7; D is undetermined. CDR1 is MGHRA and CDR2 is YSYEKL in the germline V gene. CDR3 length: 14 residues. The germline V and J ends were trimmed by 4 bases and 5 bases, with 15 bases remaining between them. The CDR3 loop is CASSPRSAGDEQYF. In DNA, the CDR3 is TGCGCCAGCAGCCCACGCAGCGCCGGAGACGAGCAGTACTTC.

This clone was seen only a few times. This chain's CDR3 is CASSYSSEGKNIQYF. The CDR3, as DNA: TGTGCCAGCAGTTACTCGTCCGAGGGCAAAAACATTCAGTACTTC. This chain joins TRBV6-6 and TRBJ2-4, with a possible D match to TRBD2 (5 bases). Trimming took 0 bases from V and 3 from J, leaving 9 bases between them. The CDR3 has 15 residues. Germline CDR1 reads MNHNY; CDR2 reads SVGAGI (reference sequence).

The V call is TRBV2, the J call TRBJ2-5, with D maybe TRBD2 (6 bases). V lost 1 base and J 2 bases, leaving 11 bases between the germline ends. Looked up from germline, CDR1 is SNHLY and CDR2 is FYNNEI. The CDR3 sequence is 15 residues long. The CDR3 reads CASSEEGGLQETQYF. CDR3 DNA sequence: TGTGCCAGCAGTGAAGAGGGCGGACTACAAGAGACCCAGTACTTC.

The chain links TRBV13 to TRBJ2-5; D call uncertain. With 4 bases removed from V and 0 bases from J, the gap between germline ends came to 15 bases. This CDR3 has 16 amino acids. Germline V gives CDR1 PRHDT, CDR2 FYEKMQ (reference sequence). CDR3: CASSSTAYRDQETQYF. In nucleotides, the CDR3 is TGTGCCAGCAGCTCGACCGCCTATCGCGACCAAGAGACCCAGTACTTC. The variable domain in full, completed from reference TRBV13 and TRBJ2-5, reads AAGVIQSPRHLIKEKRETATLKCYPIPRHDTVYWYQQGPGQDPQFLISFYEKMQSDKGSIPDRFSAQQFSDYHSELNMSSLELGDSALYFCASSSTAYRDQETQYFGPGTRLLVL.

The chain combines TRBV15 with TRBJ2-1; 9 positions agree with TRBD2. Germline V gives CDR1 LNHNV, CDR2 YYDKDF (reference sequence). The J segment lost 3 bases and the V segment lost 4 bases, leaving 4 bases of the junction unmatched. There are 15 residues in the CDR3. The CDR3: CATSTLAGDYNEQFF. CDR3 bases: TGTGCCACCAGCACCTTAGCGGGGGACTACAATGAGCAGTTCTTC.

This rearrangement joins TRBV30 to TRBJ1-1; D uncertain. Per germline, CDR1 GTSNPN and CDR2 SVGIG (reference sequence). The V and J ends lost 0 bases and 1 base respectively, with 6 bases between them. The CDR3 covers 13 residues. The CDR3 nucleotides read TGTGCCTGGAGTGTGTCAGCGAACACTGAAGCTTTCTTT. Translation: CAWSVSANTEAFF.

The rearrangement joins TRBV4-3 to TRBJ2-1; D is possibly TRBD2 (5 bases). The length of the CDR3 is 14 residues. V was clipped by 1 base and J by 9 bases, with 13 bases between them. Per germline, CDR1 LGHNA and CDR2 YSLEER. The DNA for the CDR3 is TGCGCCAGCAGCCAAGTTAACAGCGCGGGTGAGCAGTTCTTC. Translated, it gives CASSQVNSAGEQFF.

CDR3 DNA sequence: TGTGCCAGCCGCGACGACACCGGGGAGCTGTTTTTT. It specifies CASRDDTGELFF. J is TRBJ2-2 and V is TRBV9, with D unclear. The germline gives CDR1 SGDLS, CDR2 YYNGEE. The V and J ends lost 7 bases and 3 bases respectively, with 7 bases between them. This CDR3 spans 12 amino acids.

This clone was observed a handful of times. This chain uses TRBV7-9 with TRBJ2-1, with 9 bases that match TRBD2. Germline-derived CDR1 and CDR2 are SEHNR and FQNEAQ (reference sequence). This CDR3 is built from 15 residues. J gave up 7 bases and V 7 bases, and 11 bases lay outside the gene matches. The CDR3 nucleotides are TGTGCCAGCAACTGGGGCCTAGCGGGGACGAATGAGCAGTTCTTC. It encodes CASNWGLAGTNEQFF.

This chain connects TRBV11-2 to TRBJ1-1; no clear D. V lost 1 base to trimming and J lost 3 bases, with 9 bases between them. The CDR3 contains 14 residues. Germline V gives CDR1 SGHAT, CDR2 FQNNGV. Written as DNA, the CDR3 is TGTGCCAGCAGCTTAGGATCCGGGTACACTGAAGCTTTCTTT. Residues: CASSLGSGYTEAFF.

This clone was seen only a few times. CDR3 protein: CASSLATGRGDEQFF. The CDR3 DNA reads as TGTGCCAGCAGCTTAGCGACCGGCAGGGGCGATGAGCAGTTCTTC. This rearrangement joins TRBV13 to TRBJ2-1, with a tentative D call TRBD1 (6 bases). The germline CDR1 and CDR2 sequences are PRHDT and FYEKMQ (reference sequence). The CDR3 spans 15 residues. The V and J ends lost 1 base and 8 bases respectively, with 15 bases between them.

The V gene is TRBV25-1, the J gene TRBJ2-5; possibly TRBD1 or TRBD2 for D (5 bases each). V was shortened by 0 bases and J by 5 bases, with 10 bases between the two germline ends. Germline loops: CDR1 MGHDK, CDR2 SYGVNS. The CDR3 extends over 14 amino acids. The CDR3 DNA sequence: TGTGCCAGCAGTGAATATGAGGGGCCGGAGACCCAGTACTTC. Protein product: CASSEYEGPETQYF.

The chain is built from TRBV4-2 and TRBJ1-6; D remains ambiguous. Trimming took off 1 base at V and 0 bases at J, with 7 bases between the two ends. Germline V gene sequence: CDR1 LGHNA, CDR2 YNFKEQ. The CDR3 loop spans 16 amino acids. CDR3 amino acids: CASSQVESSYNSPLHF. CDR3 coding DNA: TGTGCCAGCAGCCAAGTTGAGAGCTCCTATAATTCACCCCTCCACTTT.

This clone was picked up a small number of times. This chain uses TRBV19 with TRBJ1-2; TRBD1 matches at 8 bases. Germline CDR1 is LNHDA and CDR2 is SQIVND (reference sequence). The CDR3 spans 13 residues. Germline trimming cut 5 bases from V and 8 bases from J; bases unmatched to any gene: 7. CDR3 sequence reads: CASSPSGGDGYTF. Written as DNA, the CDR3 is TGTGCCAGTAGTCCATCAGGGGGCGACGGCTACACCTTC.

This chain uses TRBV30 with TRBJ1-1, with D tentatively TRBD1 (6 bases). Germline V CDR1 and CDR2: GTSNPN, SVGIG (reference sequence). The CDR3 contains 14 residues. Trimming took off 2 bases at V and 3 bases at J, with 13 bases between the two ends. The CDR3 is CAWSWTSGDTEAFF. The CDR3 DNA sequence: TGTGCCTGGAGTTGGACCTCAGGGGACACTGAAGCTTTCTTT.

This clone was counted a few times. The chain links TRBV7-2 to TRBJ2-5; D ambiguous. The CDR3 is 14 amino acids. Trimming stripped 3 bases from V and 5 bases from J, with 13 bases between. Germline CDR1 is SGHTA and CDR2 is FQGNSA. CDR3 in amino acids: CASSFNTDSETQYF. CDR3 sequence (DNA): TGTGCCAGCAGCTTTAATACGGATTCGGAGACCCAGTACTTC.